There are a few counts of the clone carrying this TCR beta chain. No antigen is known for it. V dropped 5 bases and J dropped 8 bases, with 18 bases sitting between them. Germline V gene lookup returns CDR1 SGHTA and CDR2 FQGNSA. CDR3 length: 14 residues. As every portion of the isolated RNA was reverse transcribed, the sequencing read expressed TCRB transcripts. The table came from immunoSEQ multiplex PCR; TCRdb's copy has only in-frame clones and leaves some out. The sample records roughly 240,000 clones, approximately 25% being singletons. The sample comes from a study of beta chain features in type 1 diabetes. General study points: Shorter TCRB CDR3s, moderately but significantly so, were found in Type 1 diabetes patients in all four CD4+ subsets.

The chain carries TRBV7-2 and TRBJ1-1; possibly TRBD1 for D (5 bases). The sequence was obtained from a woman in her 30s with type 1 diabetes. Sequencing was performed on naive CD4+ T cells from blood. CDR3 in amino acids: CASSPGQIRGEAFF. Here the CDR3 DNA reads TGTGCCAGCAGCCCTGGACAAATCCGTGGGGAAGCTTTCTTT. The full variable domain, completed using reference TRBV7-2 and TRBJ1-1, is GAGVSQSPSNKVTEKGKDVELRCDPISGHTALYWYRQSLGQGLEFLIYFQGNSAPDKSGLPSDRFSAERTGGSVSTLTIQRTQQEDSAVYLCASSPGQIRGEAFFGQGTRLTVV.